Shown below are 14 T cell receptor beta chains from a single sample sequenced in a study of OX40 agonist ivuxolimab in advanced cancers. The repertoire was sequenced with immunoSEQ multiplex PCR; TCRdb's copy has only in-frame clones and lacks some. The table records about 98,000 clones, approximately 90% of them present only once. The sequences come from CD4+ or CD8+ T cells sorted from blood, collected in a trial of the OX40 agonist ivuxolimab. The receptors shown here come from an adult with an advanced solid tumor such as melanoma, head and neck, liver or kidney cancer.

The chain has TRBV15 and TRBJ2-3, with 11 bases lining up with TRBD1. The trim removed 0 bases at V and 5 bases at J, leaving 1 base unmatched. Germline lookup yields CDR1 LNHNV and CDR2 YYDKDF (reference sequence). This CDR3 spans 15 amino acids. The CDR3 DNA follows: TGTGCCACCAGCAGAGATGGGACAGGGGGAGATACGCAGTATTTT. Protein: CATSRDGTGGDTQYF. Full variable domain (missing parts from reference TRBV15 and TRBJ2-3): DAMVIQNPRYQVTQFGKPVTLSCSQTLNHNVMYWYQQKSSQAPKLLFHYYDKDFNNEADTPDNFQSRRPNTSFCFLDIRSPGLGDTAMYLCATSRDGTGGDTQYFGPGTRLTVL.

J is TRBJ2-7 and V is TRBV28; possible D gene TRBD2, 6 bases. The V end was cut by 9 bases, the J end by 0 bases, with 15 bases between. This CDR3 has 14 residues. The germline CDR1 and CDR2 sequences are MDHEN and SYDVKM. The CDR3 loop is CASGLGGYSYEQYF. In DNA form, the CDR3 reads TGTGCCAGTGGCTTGGGGGGATACTCCTACGAGCAGTACTTC.

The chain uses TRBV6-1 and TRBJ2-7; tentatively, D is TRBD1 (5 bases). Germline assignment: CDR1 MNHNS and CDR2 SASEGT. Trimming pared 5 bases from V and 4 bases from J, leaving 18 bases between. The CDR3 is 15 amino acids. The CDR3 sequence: CASSLARVSAYEQYF. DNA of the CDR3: TGTGCCAGCAGTCTCGCCAGGGTATCGGCGTACGAGCAGTACTTC.

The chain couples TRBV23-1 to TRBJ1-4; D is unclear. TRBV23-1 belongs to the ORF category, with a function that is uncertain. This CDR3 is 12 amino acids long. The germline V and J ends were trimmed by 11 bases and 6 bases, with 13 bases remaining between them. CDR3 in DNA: TGCGCCTACTTTATAGGTGATGAAAAACTGTTTTTT. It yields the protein CAYFIGDEKLFF.

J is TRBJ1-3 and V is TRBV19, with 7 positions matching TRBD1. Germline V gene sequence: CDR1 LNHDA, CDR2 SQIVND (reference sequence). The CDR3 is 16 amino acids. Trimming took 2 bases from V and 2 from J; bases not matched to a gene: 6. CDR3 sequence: CASSISQTGPGNTIYF. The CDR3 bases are TGTGCCAGTAGTATATCGCAGACAGGGCCTGGAAACACCATATATTTT.

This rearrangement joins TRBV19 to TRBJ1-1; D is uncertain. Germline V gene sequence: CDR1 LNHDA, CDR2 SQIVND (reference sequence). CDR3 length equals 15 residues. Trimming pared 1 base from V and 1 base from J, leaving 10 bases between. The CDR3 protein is CASSIGSDGNTEAFF. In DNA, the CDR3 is TGTGCCAGTAGTATAGGTTCCGACGGGAACACTGAAGCTTTCTTT.

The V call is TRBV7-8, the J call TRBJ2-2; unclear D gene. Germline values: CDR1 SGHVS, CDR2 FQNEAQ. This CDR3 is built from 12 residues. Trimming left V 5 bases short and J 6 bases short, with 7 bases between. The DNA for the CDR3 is TGTGCCAGCAGCCTCGTTTCCGGGGAGCTGTTTTTT. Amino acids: CASSLVSGELFF.

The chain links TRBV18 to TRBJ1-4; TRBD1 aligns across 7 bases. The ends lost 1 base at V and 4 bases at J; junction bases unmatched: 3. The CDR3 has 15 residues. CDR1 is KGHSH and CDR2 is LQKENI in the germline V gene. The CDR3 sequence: CASSPLQGFNEKLFF. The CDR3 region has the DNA TGTGCCAGCTCACCACTACAGGGGTTTAATGAAAAACTGTTTTTT. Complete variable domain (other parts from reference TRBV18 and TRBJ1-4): NAGVMQNPRHLVRRRGQEARLRCSPMKGHSHVYWYRQLPEEGLKFMVYLQKENIIDESGMPKERFSAEFPKEGPSILRIQQVVRGDSAAYFCASSPLQGFNEKLFFGSGTQLSVL.

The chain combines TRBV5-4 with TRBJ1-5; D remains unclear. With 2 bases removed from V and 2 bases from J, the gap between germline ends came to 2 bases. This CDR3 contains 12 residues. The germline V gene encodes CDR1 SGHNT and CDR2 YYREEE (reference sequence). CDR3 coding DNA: TGTGCCAGCAGCTTTGGCAATCAGCCCCAGCATTTT. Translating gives CASSFGNQPQHF.

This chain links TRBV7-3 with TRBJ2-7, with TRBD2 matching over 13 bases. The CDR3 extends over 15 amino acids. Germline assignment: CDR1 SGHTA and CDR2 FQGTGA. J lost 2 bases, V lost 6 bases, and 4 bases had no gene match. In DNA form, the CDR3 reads TGTGCCAGCAGGTCCGGGACTAGCGGGACCTACGAGCAGTACTTC. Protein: CASRSGTSGTYEQYF.

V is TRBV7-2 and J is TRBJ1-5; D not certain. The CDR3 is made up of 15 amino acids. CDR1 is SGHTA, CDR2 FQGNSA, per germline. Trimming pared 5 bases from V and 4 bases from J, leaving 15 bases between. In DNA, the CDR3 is TGTGCCAGCAGCGCATACAGCACCAATAATCAGCCCCAGCATTTT. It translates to CASSAYSTNNQPQHF.

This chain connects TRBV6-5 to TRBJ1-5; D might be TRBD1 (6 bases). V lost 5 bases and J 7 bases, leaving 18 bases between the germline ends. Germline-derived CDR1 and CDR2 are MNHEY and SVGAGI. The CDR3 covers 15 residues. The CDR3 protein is CASSLRGTGHQPQHF. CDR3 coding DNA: TGTGCCAGCAGTCTCCGAGGAACAGGGCACCAGCCCCAGCATTTT.

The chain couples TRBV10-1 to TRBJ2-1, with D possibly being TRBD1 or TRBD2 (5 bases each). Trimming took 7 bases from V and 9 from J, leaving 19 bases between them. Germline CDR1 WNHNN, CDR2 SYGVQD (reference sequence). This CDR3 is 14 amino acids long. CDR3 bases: TGCGCCAGCACCTCTCGAAGAGGGACCGGTGAGCAGTTCTTC. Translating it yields CASTSRRGTGEQFF.

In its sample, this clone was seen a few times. The CDR3 reads CASSPRAGSPLHF. CDR3 in DNA: TGTGCCAGCAGCCCCAGGGCAGGCTCACCCCTCCACTTT. The chain joins TRBV7-3 to TRBJ1-6; the D gene is possibly TRBD1 (5 bases). V was trimmed by 5 bases and J by 10 bases, leaving 12 bases between them. CDR1 and CDR2 (germline): SGHTA, FQGTGA. The CDR3 contains 13 residues.